These 13 T cell receptor beta chains were all obtained from the same sample, sequenced in a study of response to subunit inactivated influenza vaccine. TCRdb fed the RT-PCR reads into MiXCR, producing one record per CDR3 protein. Here the sample spans about 570,000 distinct CDR3 sequences, roughly 12% being singletons. The same sample was also used in a study of T cells expressing NK-cell markers. According to that study: UMIs accompanied the 5'RACE template switching by which TCR beta cDNA was made.

Sample: PBMCs from blood, taken on the day of vaccination. These receptors were taken from a man over 45 who received an inactivated influenza vaccine.

The CDR3 DNA is TGTGCCAGCAGCAGACAGCACCAAGAGACCCAGTACTTC. It is translated as CASSRQHQETQYF. This chain joins TRBV11-2 and TRBJ2-5, with D maybe TRBD1 (5 bases). Germline values: CDR1 SGHAT, CDR2 FQNNGV. Trimming cost V 5 bases and J 0 bases, with 7 bases left between them. The CDR3 extends over 13 amino acids.

The V gene is TRBV20-1, the J gene TRBJ2-7; weak D call: TRBD1 (5 bases). V lost 6 bases to trimming and J lost 3 bases, with 18 bases between them. CDR1 and CDR2 from the germline V gene are DFQATT and SNEGSKA (reference sequence). This CDR3 has 14 residues. Here the CDR3 DNA reads TGCAGTGCGTCACGTAGGGCAGGGAACTACGAGCAGTACTTC. Its protein product is CSASRRAGNYEQYF.

This clonotype was seen a handful of times. V usage is TRBV7-2 and J usage is TRBJ2-5, with TRBD2 as a possible D gene (6 bases). The CDR3 is 14 amino acids. Germline V gene data show CDR1 as SGHTA and CDR2 as FQGNSA. V was pared by 5 bases and J by 5 bases, with 15 bases between. CDR3 region: CASSPLRERETQYF. DNA of the CDR3: TGTGCCAGCAGCCCTCTCCGGGAGAGGGAGACCCAGTACTTC.

This chain links TRBV5-1 with TRBJ2-7; TRBD1 or TRBD2 may be the D gene (5 bases each). The V and J ends lost 4 bases and 4 bases respectively, with 15 bases between them. The CDR3 is made up of 14 amino acids. Germline CDR1 and CDR2: SGHRS and YFSETQ. Here the CDR3 DNA reads TGCGCCAGCAGCGTATCGGGACCTGAATACGAGCAGTACTTC. It specifies CASSVSGPEYEQYF.

The rearrangement links TRBV6-1 to TRBJ2-6; no reliable D call. From germline, CDR1 is MNHNS and CDR2 SASEGT. The CDR3 contains 15 residues. Between the trimmed V and J ends, which lost 7 bases and 2 bases, there was a span of 12 bases. The CDR3 DNA reads as TGTGCCAGCACCCCATTGTTAGCTGGGGCCAACGTCCTGACTTTC. This sequence encodes CASTPLLAGANVLTF.

This sequence joins TRBV9 and TRBJ1-3; D gene uncertain. Germline V gives CDR1 SGDLS, CDR2 YYNGEE. The CDR3 sequence is 16 residues long. The V and J ends lost 3 bases and 4 bases respectively, with 17 bases between them. CDR3 loop: CASSGTGRARGNTIYF. In DNA form, the CDR3 reads TGTGCCAGCAGCGGCACCGGGAGGGCCCGGGGAAACACCATATATTTT.

The sample holds a few counts of this clonotype. V usage is TRBV7-2 and J usage is TRBJ1-2, with D tentatively TRBD1 (5 bases). Germline CDR1 and CDR2: SGHTA and FQGNSA. Deletions cut 0 bases from V and 4 bases from J, with 9 bases between. The CDR3 loop spans 14 amino acids. CDR3 amino acids: CASSLAVGPYGYTF. In DNA form, the CDR3 reads TGTGCCAGCAGCTTAGCTGTGGGACCCTATGGCTACACCTTC.

This sequence joins TRBV7-2 and TRBJ2-1; the D gene is possibly TRBD2 (5 bases). The CDR3 has 17 amino acids. V was trimmed by 5 bases and J by 1 base, leaving 18 bases between them. Germline V gives CDR1 SGHTA, CDR2 FQGNSA. The DNA of the CDR3 is TGTGCCAGCAGCACCTACCGCGGAGGTCGGTCCTACAATGAGCAGTTCTTC. Protein product: CASSTYRGGRSYNEQFF.

This clonotype occurred a few times. The chain combines TRBV20-1 with TRBJ1-1, with D hard to call. Germline CDR1 DFQATT, CDR2 SNEGSKA (reference sequence). The CDR3 covers 13 residues. With 4 bases removed from V and 3 bases from J, the gap between germline ends came to 12 bases. The CDR3: CSAKLSLDTEAFF. DNA of the CDR3: TGCAGTGCTAAGTTATCGCTGGACACTGAAGCTTTCTTT.

The CDR3 DNA is TGTGCCAGCAGCCGTACTAGGGTTAGCACAGATACGCAGTATTTT. This encodes CASSRTRVSTDTQYF. The V gene is TRBV7-9, the J gene TRBJ2-3; possibly TRBD2 for D (5 bases). The CDR3 is 15 residues long. Trimming cost V 5 bases and J 0 bases, with 12 bases left between them. Germline V gives CDR1 SEHNR, CDR2 FQNEAQ (reference sequence).

The chain links TRBV6-1 to TRBJ2-2; D gene uncertain. The germline V gene has CDR1 MNHNS and CDR2 SASEGT. The ends were cut back, 7 bases at V and 6 bases at J, with 15 bases in the middle. There are 14 residues in the CDR3. The CDR3: CASNQNHRAGELFF. The CDR3 DNA follows: TGTGCCAGCAATCAGAATCACCGGGCCGGGGAGCTGTTTTTT.

This clonotype was detected only a few times. This chain uses TRBV6-5 with TRBJ2-7; D is perhaps TRBD1 (5 bases). The CDR3 is 14 amino acids. CDR1 is MNHEY, CDR2 SVGAGI, per germline. Trimming cost V 0 bases and J 6 bases, with 12 bases left between them. CDR3 loop: CASSYSDNLGEQYF. As DNA, the CDR3 is TGTGCCAGCAGTTACTCGGACAACCTAGGCGAGCAGTACTTC.

The CDR3 reads CASSLTGTHQPQHF. The CDR3 DNA reads TGTGCCAGCAGCCTCACAGGCACCCATCAGCCCCAGCATTTT. V and J are TRBV7-9 and TRBJ1-5; D perhaps matches TRBD1 (5 bases). CDR3 length equals 14 residues. The germline gives CDR1 SEHNR, CDR2 FQNEAQ (reference sequence). V dropped 5 bases and J dropped 5 bases, with 13 bases sitting between them.